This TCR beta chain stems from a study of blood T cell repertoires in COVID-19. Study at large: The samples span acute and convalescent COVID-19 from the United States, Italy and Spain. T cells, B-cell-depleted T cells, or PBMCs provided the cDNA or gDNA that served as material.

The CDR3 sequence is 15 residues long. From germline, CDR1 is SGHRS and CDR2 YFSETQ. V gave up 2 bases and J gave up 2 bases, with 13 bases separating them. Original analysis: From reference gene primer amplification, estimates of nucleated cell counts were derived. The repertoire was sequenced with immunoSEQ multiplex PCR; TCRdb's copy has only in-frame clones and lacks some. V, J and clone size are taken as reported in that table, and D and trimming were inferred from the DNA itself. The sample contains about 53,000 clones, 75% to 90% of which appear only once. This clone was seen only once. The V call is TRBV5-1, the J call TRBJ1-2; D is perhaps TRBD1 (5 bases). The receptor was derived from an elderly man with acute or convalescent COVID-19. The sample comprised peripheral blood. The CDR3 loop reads CASSFPDRGNYGYTF. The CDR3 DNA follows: TGCGCCAGCAGCTTCCCCGACAGAGGAAACTATGGCTACACCTTC.